This passage covers 8 T cell receptor beta chains from one sample sequenced in a study of blood T cell repertoires in COVID-19. Assay: immunoSEQ multiplex PCR; the TCRdb copy retains only in-frame clones and omits some. The data contain 40,000 to 55,000 clones, roughly 80% of them singletons. The specimen sequenced was peripheral blood. Receptor source: a human donor with acute or convalescent COVID-19. The donor label of this sample is uncertain.

This rearrangement joins TRBV4-2 to TRBJ2-1, with D uncertain. CDR1 LGHNA and CDR2 YNFKEQ come from the germline V gene. Trimming pared 0 bases from V and 3 bases from J, leaving 12 bases between. This CDR3 has 16 residues. The CDR3 DNA sequence: TGTGCCAGCAGCCAAGAAGTGATCGGTAGCTACAATGAGCAGTTCTTC. Residues: CASSQEVIGSYNEQFF.

The V gene is TRBV27, the J gene TRBJ2-5; tentative D call: TRBD1 (6 bases). The CDR3 totals 14 residues. V was clipped by 6 bases and J by 1 base, with 12 bases between them. Germline V CDR1 and CDR2: MNHEY, SMNVEV (reference sequence). DNA for the CDR3: TGTGCCAGCAGCCCGGGACAACTCCAAGAGACCCAGTACTTC. This gives the protein CASSPGQLQETQYF.

This clone was observed a single time. This chain links TRBV28 with TRBJ1-1; a possible D gene is TRBD1 (5 bases). CDR1 and CDR2 (germline): MDHEN, SYDVKM. This CDR3 has 12 amino acids. V was pared by 8 bases and J by 5 bases, with 12 bases between. DNA for the CDR3: TGTGCCAGCGGGGAGGGGAGGACTGAAGCTTTCTTT. Its protein product is CASGEGRTEAFF.

This clone was seen just once. This chain links TRBV5-1 with TRBJ1-1; TRBD1 agrees at 7 bases. Germline values: CDR1 SGHRS, CDR2 YFSETQ. V gave up 4 bases and J gave up 3 bases; unmatched junction bases: 9. The CDR3 spans 15 residues. CDR3 DNA sequence: TGCGCCAGCAGCACACAGGGGATCGAGGACACTGAAGCTTTCTTT. This codes for CASSTQGIEDTEAFF.

The chain employs TRBV7-2 and TRBJ1-1; D possibly corresponds to TRBD1 (6 bases). Germline CDR1 reads SGHTA; CDR2 reads FQGNSA. The CDR3 sequence is 14 residues long. Trimming took 1 base from V and 4 from J, leaving 10 bases between them. The CDR3 DNA follows: TGTGCCAGCAGCTTAGGGGGGCGGGCCACTGAAGCTTTCTTT. The encoded protein is CASSLGGRATEAFF.

This clone has a single count. The chain joins TRBV15 to TRBJ2-3, with 9 bases aligning to TRBD1. Germline assignment: CDR1 LNHNV and CDR2 YYDKDF (reference sequence). Trimming took 8 bases from V and 6 from J; bases not matched to a gene: 9. There are 14 residues in the CDR3. This CDR3 reads CATCAGTGTDTQYF. The CDR3 coding sequence is TGTGCCACCTGCGCCGGGACAGGGACTGATACGCAGTATTTT.

The CDR3 DNA is TGTGCCAGCAGCCAAGTCCCGGGACAGCGAGCTTTCTTT. This translates into CASSQVPGQRAFF. The J gene is TRBJ1-1, the V gene TRBV14; 7 bases line up with TRBD1. The CDR3 covers 13 residues. CDR1 and CDR2 from the germline V gene are SGHDN and FVKESK. V lost 1 base to trimming and J lost 10 bases; unmatched junction nucleotides: 6.

This chain uses TRBV7-2 with TRBJ2-5; D uncertain. CDR1 is SGHTA and CDR2 is FQGNSA in the germline V gene. CDR3 length: 16 residues. V was shortened by 7 bases and J by 2 bases, with 20 bases between the two germline ends. In DNA, the CDR3 is TGTGCCAGCACACTGACTCCAACAAGCGTTCAAGAGACCCAGTACTTC. Protein sequence: CASTLTPTSVQETQYF.